The entry below gives a single T cell receptor beta chain sequence along with its context. Antigen specificity is unknown. This sample stems from a study of cytomegalovirus exposure and HLA in healthy donors. The wider study: The platform used for the approximately 120 validation repertoires matched that of the roughly 630 first-cohort repertoires, a later analysis reported. Findings and limits, study-wide: The tendency of first-cohort TCR clusters to co-occur in the 120 or so validation repertoires emerged from a later analysis. Reports described diagnosis of cytomegalovirus status by the classifier as highly specific and sensitive.

There are 15 residues in the CDR3. Trimming took off 4 bases at V and 1 base at J, with 13 bases between the two ends. The V gene's germline CDR1 is SGHNT and CDR2 YENEEA. Here immunoSEQ multiplex PCR was the method, and the copy in TCRdb shows in-frame clones only, minus some. The table has some 120,000 clones, 90% to 97% seen once. The TCR sequence derives from a man aged 18 to 30 in good health and CMV-seronegative. Specimen: PBMCs. The chain employs TRBV11-3 and TRBJ1-1; D is unresolved. The CDR3 DNA is TGTGCCAGCAGCTCCGGTACGTTGAGGAACACTGAAGCTTTCTTT. It codes for CASSSGTLRNTEAFF.